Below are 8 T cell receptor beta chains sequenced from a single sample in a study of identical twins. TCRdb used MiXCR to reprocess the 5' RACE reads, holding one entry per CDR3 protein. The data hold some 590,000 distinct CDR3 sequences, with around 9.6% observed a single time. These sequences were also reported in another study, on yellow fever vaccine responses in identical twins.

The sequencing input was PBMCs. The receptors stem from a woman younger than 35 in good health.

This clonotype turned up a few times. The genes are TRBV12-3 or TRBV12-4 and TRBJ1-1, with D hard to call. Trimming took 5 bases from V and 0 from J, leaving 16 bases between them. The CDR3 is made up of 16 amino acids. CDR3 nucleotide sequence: TGTGCCAGCAGTCCCGACGGCACCTCCATGAACACTGAAGCTTTCTTT. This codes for CASSPDGTSMNTEAFF.

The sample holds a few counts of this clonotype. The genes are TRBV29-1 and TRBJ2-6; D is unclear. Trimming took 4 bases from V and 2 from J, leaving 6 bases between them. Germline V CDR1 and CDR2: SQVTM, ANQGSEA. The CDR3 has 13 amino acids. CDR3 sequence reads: CSVVRTGANVLTF. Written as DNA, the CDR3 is TGCAGCGTTGTCCGGACTGGGGCCAACGTCCTGACTTTC.

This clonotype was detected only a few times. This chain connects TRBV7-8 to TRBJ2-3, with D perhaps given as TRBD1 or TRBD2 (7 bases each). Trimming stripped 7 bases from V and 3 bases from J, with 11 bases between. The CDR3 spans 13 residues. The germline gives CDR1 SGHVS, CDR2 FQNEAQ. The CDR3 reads CASNQGGTDTQYF. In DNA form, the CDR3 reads TGTGCCAGCAACCAGGGGGGGACAGATACGCAGTATTTT.

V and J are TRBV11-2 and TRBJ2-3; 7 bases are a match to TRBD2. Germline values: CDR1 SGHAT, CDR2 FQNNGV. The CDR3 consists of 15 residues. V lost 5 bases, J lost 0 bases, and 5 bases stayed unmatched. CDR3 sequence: CASSNGGSSTDTQYF. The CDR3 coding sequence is TGTGCCAGCAGCAACGGGGGGTCTAGCACAGATACGCAGTATTTT.

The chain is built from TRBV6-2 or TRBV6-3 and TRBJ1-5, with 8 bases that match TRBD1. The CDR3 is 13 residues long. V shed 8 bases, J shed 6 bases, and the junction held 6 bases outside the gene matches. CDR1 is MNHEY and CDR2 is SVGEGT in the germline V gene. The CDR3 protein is CASGQGISQPQHF. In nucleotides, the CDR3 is TGTGCCAGCGGACAGGGTATATCTCAGCCCCAGCATTTT.

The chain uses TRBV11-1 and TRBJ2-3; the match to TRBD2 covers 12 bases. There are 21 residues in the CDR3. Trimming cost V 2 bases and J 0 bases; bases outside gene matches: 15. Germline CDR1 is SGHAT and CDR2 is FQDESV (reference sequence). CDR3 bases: TGTGCCAGCAGCTTACGAAGACTAGCGGGAGTAGGGGGCCATAGCACAGATACGCAGTATTTT. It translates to CASSLRRLAGVGGHSTDTQYF. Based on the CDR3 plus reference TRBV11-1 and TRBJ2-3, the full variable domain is EAEVAQSPRYKITEKSQAVAFWCDPISGHATLYWYRQILGQGPELLVQFQDESVVDDSQLPKDRFSAERLKGVDSTLKIQPAELGDSAMYLCASSLRRLAGVGGHSTDTQYFGPGTRLTVL.

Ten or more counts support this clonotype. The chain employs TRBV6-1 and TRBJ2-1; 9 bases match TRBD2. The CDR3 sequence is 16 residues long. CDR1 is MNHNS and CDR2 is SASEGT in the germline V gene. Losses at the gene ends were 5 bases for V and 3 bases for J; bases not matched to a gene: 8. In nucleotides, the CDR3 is TGTGCCAGCAGTCGTGGGCGGACTAGCGTCTACAATGAGCAGTTCTTC. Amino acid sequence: CASSRGRTSVYNEQFF.

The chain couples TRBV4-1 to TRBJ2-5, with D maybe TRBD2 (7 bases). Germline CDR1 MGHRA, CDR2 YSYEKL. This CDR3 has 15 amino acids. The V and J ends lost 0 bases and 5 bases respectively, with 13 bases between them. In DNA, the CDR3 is TGCGCCAGCAGCCAAGATCAACAGGGAGGGGAGACCCAGTACTTC. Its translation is CASSQDQQGGETQYF.